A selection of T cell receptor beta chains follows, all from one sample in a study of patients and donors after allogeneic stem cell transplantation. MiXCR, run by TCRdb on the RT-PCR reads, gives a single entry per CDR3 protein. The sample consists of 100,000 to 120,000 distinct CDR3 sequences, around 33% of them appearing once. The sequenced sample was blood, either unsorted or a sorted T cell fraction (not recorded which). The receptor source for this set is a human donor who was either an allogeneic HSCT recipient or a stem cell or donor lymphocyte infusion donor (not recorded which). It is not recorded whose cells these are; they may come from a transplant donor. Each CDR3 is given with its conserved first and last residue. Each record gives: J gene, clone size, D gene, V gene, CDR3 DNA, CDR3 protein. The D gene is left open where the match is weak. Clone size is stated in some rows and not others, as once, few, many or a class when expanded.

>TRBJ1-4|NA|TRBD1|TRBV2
TGTGCCAGCACTGCGGGCAGGGGGCGATTTGCAACTAATGAAAAACTGTTTTTT
CASTAGRGRFATNEKLFF
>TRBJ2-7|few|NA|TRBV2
TGTGCCAGCAAGGCCCGGGACTCCCAAGCGAAGTACTTC
CASKARDSQAKYF
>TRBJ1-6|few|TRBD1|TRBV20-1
TGCAGTGCATCCCGGACAGGGGGCAATAATTCACCCCTCCACTTT
CSASRTGGNNSPLHF
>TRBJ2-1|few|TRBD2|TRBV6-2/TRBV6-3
TGTGCCAGCACAGGCTTCGGGACTAGCGGGCTTGAGCAGTTCTTC
CASTGFGTSGLEQFF
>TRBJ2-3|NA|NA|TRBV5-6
TGTGCCAGCAGCTTGGTGGGACATGTAGGAGATACGCAGTATTTT
CASSLVGHVGDTQYF
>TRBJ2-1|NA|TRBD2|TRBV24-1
TGTGCCACCAGTGCCCCGGGACTAGCGGGAGGAAGCAATGAGCAGTTCTTC
CATSAPGLAGGSNEQFF
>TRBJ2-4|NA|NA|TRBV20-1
TGCAGTGCTAGAGATAGGGCCAGGTTGGCCAAAAACATTCAGTACTTC
CSARDRARLAKNIQYF
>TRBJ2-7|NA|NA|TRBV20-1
TGCAGTGCTAGTACCTCCCCGGGGAGGCCAAAATACGAGCAGTACTTC
CSASTSPGRPKYEQYF
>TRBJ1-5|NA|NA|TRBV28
TGTGCCAGCAGTTTGGCAGGGGTGGTATTCAATCAGCCCCAGCATTTT
CASSLAGVVFNQPQHF
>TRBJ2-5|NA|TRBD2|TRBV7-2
TGTGCCAGCAGCTTAGTTCCTAGCGGGCGAGAGACCCAGTACTTC
CASSLVPSGRETQYF
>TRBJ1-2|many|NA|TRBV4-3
TGCGCCAGCAGCCAAGAGCGGTTTAACTATGGCTACACCTTC
CASSQERFNYGYTF
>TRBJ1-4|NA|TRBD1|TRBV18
TGTGCCAGCTCACGGGACAGCTCCGAAAAACTGTTTTTT
CASSRDSSEKLFF
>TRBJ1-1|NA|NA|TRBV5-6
TGTGCCAGCAGCGACGCGGGGGGACTGAACACTGAAGCTTTCTTT
CASSDAGGLNTEAFF
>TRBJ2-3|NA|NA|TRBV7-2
TGTGCCAGCAGCTTAAGCGGTGGGGCGGAAGGGGTCACAGATACGCAGTATTTT
CASSLSGGAEGVTDTQYF
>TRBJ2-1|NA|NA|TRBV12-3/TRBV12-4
TGTGCCAGCAGTTTTCTCCCCGGTGAGCAGTTCTTC
CASSFLPGEQFF
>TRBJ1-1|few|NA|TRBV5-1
TGCGCCAGCAGCTTGGCCACGGATGACACTGAAGCTTTCTTT
CASSLATDDTEAFF
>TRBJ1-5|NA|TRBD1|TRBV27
TGTGCCAGCAGTTTCTCTCCTTCCACAGGGGGGAATCAGCCCCAGCATTTT
CASSFSPSTGGNQPQHF
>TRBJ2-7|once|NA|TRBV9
TGTGCCAGCAGCGCCTCATGGGGAGAGCAGTACTTC
CASSASWGEQYF
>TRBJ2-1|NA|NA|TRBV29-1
TGCAGCGTTGACTATAGACAGAGGTTCTACAATGAGCAGTTCTTC
CSVDYRQRFYNEQFF
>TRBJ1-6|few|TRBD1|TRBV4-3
TGCGCCAGCAGCCAAGCCGGGACAGAGAAGGGGCCCCTCCACTTT
CASSQAGTEKGPLHF
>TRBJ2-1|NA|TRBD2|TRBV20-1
TGCAGTGCTAGAATAGCGGGCCCCTACAATGAGCAGTTCTTC
CSARIAGPYNEQFF
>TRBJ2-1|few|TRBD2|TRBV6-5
TGTGCCAGCAGGGGTAGCGGGAATGAGCAGTTCTTC
CASRGSGNEQFF
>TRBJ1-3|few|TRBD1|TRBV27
TGTGCCAGCAGTTCCGGACAGGGGACTGGAAACACCATATATTTT
CASSSGQGTGNTIYF
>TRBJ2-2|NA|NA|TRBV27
TGTGCCAGCAGTTTATTACTGGGGAATTTGGGCACCGGGGAGCTGTTTTTT
CASSLLLGNLGTGELFF
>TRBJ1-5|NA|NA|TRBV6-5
TGTGCCAGCGGGCGCAGGGGCAATCAGCCCCAGCATTTT
CASGRRGNQPQHF
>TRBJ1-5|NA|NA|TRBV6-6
TGTGCCAGCAGTCACCAATGGTGGAGCAATCAGCCCCAGCATTTT
CASSHQWWSNQPQHF
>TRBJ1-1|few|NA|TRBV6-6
TGTGCCAGCAGTCAAAGGGTAGACGCTGAAGCTTTCTTT
CASSQRVDAEAFF
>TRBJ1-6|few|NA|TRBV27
TGTGCCAGCAGGCCCAGTGGGGTGCCCTATAATTCACCCCTCCACTTT
CASRPSGVPYNSPLHF
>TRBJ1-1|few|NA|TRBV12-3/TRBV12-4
TGTGCCAGTGGGACTTTAGAAGCTTTCTTT
CASGTLEAFF
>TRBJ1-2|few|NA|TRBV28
TGTGCCAGCACTACGGGCTATGGCTACACCTTC
CASTTGYGYTF
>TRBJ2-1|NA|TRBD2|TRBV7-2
TGTGCCAGCAGCCGGCAAGGAGCGACTAGCGGGCATGAGCAGTTCTTC
CASSRQGATSGHEQFF
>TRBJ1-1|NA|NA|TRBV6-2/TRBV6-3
TGTGCCAGCAGTACCAGACCACGGGATGGAACTGAAGCTTTCTTT
CASSTRPRDGTEAFF
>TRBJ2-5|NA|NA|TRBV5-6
TGTGCCAGCAGCTTGGTATACAGGTTGGGGGGCCAAGAGACCCAGTACTTC
CASSLVYRLGGQETQYF
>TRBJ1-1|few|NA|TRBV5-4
TGTGCCAGCAGCTTGTCCGGGACGATGAACACTGAAGCTTTCTTT
CASSLSGTMNTEAFF
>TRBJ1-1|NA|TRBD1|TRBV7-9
TGTGCCAGCAGGCCTAAACAGGGGGCGAGAAACACTGAAGCTTTCTTT
CASRPKQGARNTEAFF
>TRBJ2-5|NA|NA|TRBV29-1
TGCAGCGTTGAAAACGCAGGGCGGGAGACCCAGTACTTC
CSVENAGRETQYF